Listed below are T cell receptor beta chains from one sample, sequenced in a study of T cell changes during pregnancy in multiple sclerosis. Produced via immunoSEQ multiplex PCR; TCRdb's table is partial and in-frame only. The sample lists 45,000 to 65,000 clones; 93% were seen once. The sample in question was CD8+ T cells from peripheral blood mononuclear cells, obtained in the third trimester of pregnancy. The receptors shown here come from a female donor with multiple sclerosis, enrolled in a pregnancy study. CDR3s include the opening cysteine and the closing phenylalanine or tryptophan. The D gene is left open where the match is weak. Only part of the rows carry a size: once, few, many, or a class if the clone is expanded.

size	length	D	V	J	CDR3	DNA
.	15	TRBD2	TRBV10-3	TRBJ2-7	CAISDRPSGIYEQYF	TGTGCCATCAGTGATCGGCCTAGCGGCATCTACGAGCAGTACTTC
.	11	.	TRBV19	TRBJ2-1	CASSIGRKQFF	TGTGCCAGTAGTATAGGGAGGAAGCAGTTCTTC
.	14	.	TRBV6-5	TRBJ2-2	CASSYQSGTGELFF	TGTGCCAGCAGTTACCAGTCAGGCACCGGGGAGCTGTTTTTT
.	15	.	TRBV6-5	TRBJ1-4	CASSYSGTGNEKLFF	TGTGCCAGCAGTTACAGTGGCACAGGAAATGAAAAACTGTTTTTT
.	13	TRBD2	TRBV27	TRBJ2-7	CASSLAGAYEQYF	TGTGCCAGCAGTTTGGCGGGGGCCTACGAGCAGTACTTC
.	16	TRBD1	TRBV15	TRBJ1-3	CATSRVQGAWGNTIYF	TGTGCCACCAGCAGAGTCCAGGGGGCTTGGGGAAACACCATATATTTT
.	20	TRBD1	TRBV4-3	TRBJ1-4	CASSQDQGTGKIGTNEKLFF	TGCGCCAGCAGCCAAGATCAGGGGACAGGGAAAATTGGAACTAATGAAAAACTGTTTTTT
.	15	.	TRBV4-2	TRBJ2-2	CASSQVQGDTGELFF	TGTGCCAGCAGCCAAGTCCAGGGCGACACCGGGGAGCTGTTTTTT
.	15	TRBD1	TRBV4-1	TRBJ2-7	CASSQGQGAGHEQYF	TGCGCCAGCAGCCAAGGACAGGGGGCGGGCCACGAGCAGTACTTC
.	15	.	TRBV9	TRBJ2-5	CASSVAGTLGETQYF	TGTGCCAGCAGCGTAGCCGGGACTCTGGGAGAGACCCAGTACTTC
once	16	TRBD1	TRBV5-4	TRBJ2-5	CASSYPGQPRQETQYF	TGTGCCAGCAGCTATCCGGGACAGCCCCGCCAAGAGACCCAGTACTTC
.	16	.	TRBV4-1	TRBJ2-1	CASSQGLLGTYNEQFF	TGCGCCAGCAGCCAAGGACTACTAGGGACCTACAATGAGCAGTTCTTC
.	13	.	TRBV27	TRBJ2-5	CASRMSSSETQYF	TGTGCCAGCAGGATGTCTAGCTCGGAGACCCAGTACTTC
.	17	TRBD2	TRBV12-5	TRBJ2-7	CASGLDTSGTTALEQYF	TGTGCTAGTGGTTTAGACACTAGCGGCACAACGGCCCTCGAGCAGTACTTC
.	13	.	TRBV7-3	TRBJ1-1	CASSLLDQGQAFF	TGTGCCAGCAGCTTATTGGACCAGGGGCAAGCTTTCTTT
few	13	.	TRBV9	TRBJ1-1	CASSVVRGSEAFF	TGTGCCAGCAGCGTAGTGAGGGGGTCTGAAGCTTTCTTT
.	14	TRBD2	TRBV5-1	TRBJ2-1	CASSLGRGRNEQFF	TGCGCCAGCAGCTTGGGCCGCGGGAGGAATGAGCAGTTCTTC
.	15	.	TRBV19	TRBJ2-6	CASSPDSSGANVLTF	TGTGCCAGTAGTCCCGACAGCTCTGGGGCCAACGTCCTGACTTTC
.	16	TRBD2	TRBV5-4	TRBJ2-5	CASSLVSSGRQKTQYF	TGTGCCAGCAGCTTGGTTTCTAGCGGGAGGCAGAAGACCCAGTACTTC
few	13	.	TRBV6-5	TRBJ2-5	CASSLLSRETQYF	TGTGCCAGCAGCCTTTTAAGCAGGGAGACCCAGTACTTC
.	12	.	TRBV7-9	TRBJ1-1	CASSLGQPEAFF	TGTGCCAGCAGCCTGGGACAACCTGAAGCTTTCTTT
.	17	TRBD1	TRBV30	TRBJ2-7	CAWSVQRGTGGPYEQYF	TGTGCCTGGAGTGTACAGAGGGGGACAGGGGGACCCTACGAGCAGTACTTC
.	14	TRBD1	TRBV29-1	TRBJ1-2	CSVEVGTDVYGYTF	TGCAGCGTTGAAGTCGGGACAGACGTCTATGGCTACACCTTC
.	15	.	TRBV13	TRBJ1-5	CASSSSDRLNQPQHF	TGTGCCAGCAGCTCCTCCGACAGACTCAATCAGCCCCAGCATTTT
.	16	TRBD2	TRBV4-3	TRBJ2-1	CASSHGLAGDYNEQFF	TGCGCCAGCAGCCACGGACTAGCGGGAGACTACAATGAGCAGTTCTTC
.	13	TRBD2	TRBV5-1	TRBJ2-1	CASGGGSHNEQFF	TGCGCCAGCGGGGGGGGATCCCACAATGAGCAGTTCTTC
.	13	TRBD2	TRBV5-4	TRBJ2-7	CASSFGTSDEQYF	TGTGCCAGCAGCTTCGGGACTAGCGACGAGCAGTACTTC
.	11	.	TRBV2	TRBJ1-1	CASPRNTEAFF	TGTGCCTCCCCTCGGAACACTGAAGCTTTCTTT
once	20	TRBD2	TRBV6-1	TRBJ2-2	CASRERPGLAGVRIGGELFF	TGTGCCAGCAGGGAAAGACCGGGACTAGCGGGAGTGAGAATAGGCGGGGAGCTGTTTTTT
.	14	TRBD1	TRBV15	TRBJ2-7	CATSSGTETYEQYF	TGTGCCACCAGCAGCGGGACAGAGACCTACGAGCAGTACTTC
.	14	TRBD2	TRBV11-2	TRBJ2-7	CASSLAPAGGPEYF	TGTGCCAGCAGCTTAGCCCCAGCGGGAGGGCCCGAGTACTTC
.	16	TRBD1	TRBV4-3	TRBJ2-7	CASSPFSGQGVYEQYF	TGCGCCAGCAGCCCCTTCTCCGGACAGGGGGTCTACGAGCAGTACTTC
.	14	.	TRBV4-1	TRBJ1-5	CASSLRQGNQPQHF	TGCGCCAGCAGCCTCCGGCAGGGGAATCAGCCCCAGCATTTT
.	16	.	TRBV4-1	TRBJ2-7	CASSQVADRAYYEQYF	TGCGCCAGCAGCCAAGTAGCGGATCGGGCTTACTACGAGCAGTACTTC
.	14	.	TRBV7-9	TRBJ2-5	CASSHGGIWETQYF	TGTGCCAGCAGCCATGGCGGGATTTGGGAGACCCAGTACTTC
.	15	TRBD1	TRBV7-8	TRBJ2-3	CASSLIEGAGDTQYF	TGTGCCAGCAGCCTAATCGAGGGGGCGGGAGATACGCAGTATTTT
once	14	TRBD1	TRBV23-1	TRBJ2-7	CASSQSDRGYEQYF	TGCGCCAGCAGTCAATCGGACAGGGGCTACGAGCAGTACTTC
once	13	.	TRBV27	TRBJ2-7	CASSFFPSYEQYF	TGTGCCAGCAGTTTCTTCCCCTCCTACGAGCAGTACTTC
.	15	TRBD1	TRBV5-4	TRBJ1-2	CASSPGAGGSYGYTF	TGTGCCAGCAGCCCGGGGGCAGGGGGCAGCTATGGCTACACCTTC
.	15	TRBD1	TRBV7-9	TRBJ2-5	CASSLAGQPEETQYF	TGTGCCAGCAGCTTAGCGGGACAGCCGGAGGAGACCCAGTACTTC
.	15	TRBD2	TRBV27	TRBJ2-7	CASSFRSAGDYEQYF	TGTGCCAGCAGTTTTCGTTCGGCGGGAGACTACGAGCAGTACTTC
.	13	.	TRBV9	TRBJ2-2	CASSGSDTGELFF	TGTGCCAGCAGCGGGAGTGACACCGGGGAGCTGTTTTTT
.	13	.	TRBV29-1	TRBJ2-3	CSVRTGRADTQYF	TGCAGCGTTAGGACAGGGAGGGCAGATACGCAGTATTTT
.	10	.	TRBV5-8	TRBJ2-7	CASTRYEQYF	TGTGCCAGCACCCGTTACGAGCAGTACTTC
.	15	TRBD2	TRBV4-1	TRBJ2-1	CASSQSGRAYNEQFF	TGCGCCAGCAGCCAAAGCGGGAGGGCCTACAATGAGCAGTTCTTC
.	16	.	TRBV6-1	TRBJ2-1	CASSDPERITYNEQFF	TGTGCCAGCAGTGACCCGGAGCGGATAACCTACAATGAGCAGTTCTTC
.	14	TRBD2	TRBV7-9	TRBJ2-1	CASSLLAGDNEQFF	TGTGCCAGCAGCTTACTAGCGGGAGACAATGAGCAGTTCTTC
.	11	.	TRBV15	TRBJ1-2	CATRTSYGYTF	TGTGCCACTAGGACAAGCTATGGCTACACCTTC
.	14	TRBD1	TRBV5-5	TRBJ2-7	CASSLGDRTYEQYF	TGTGCCAGCAGCTTAGGGGACAGAACCTACGAGCAGTACTTC
.	15	.	TRBV5-5	TRBJ1-1	CASSLLYRGATEAFF	TGTGCCAGCAGCCTATTATATCGGGGGGCGACTGAAGCTTTCTTT
.	16	TRBD2	TRBV28	TRBJ2-3	CASSSTIGLAADTQYF	TGTGCCAGCAGTTCCACTATAGGACTAGCGGCCGATACGCAGTATTTT
.	18	TRBD1	TRBV4-1	TRBJ2-2	CASSQARRRTGGGGELFF	TGCGCCAGCAGCCAGGCCCGCCGCCGGACAGGGGGTGGCGGGGAGCTGTTTTTT
.	13	.	TRBV15	TRBJ2-2	CATSRVNTGELFF	TGTGCCACCAGCAGAGTAAACACCGGGGAGCTGTTTTTT